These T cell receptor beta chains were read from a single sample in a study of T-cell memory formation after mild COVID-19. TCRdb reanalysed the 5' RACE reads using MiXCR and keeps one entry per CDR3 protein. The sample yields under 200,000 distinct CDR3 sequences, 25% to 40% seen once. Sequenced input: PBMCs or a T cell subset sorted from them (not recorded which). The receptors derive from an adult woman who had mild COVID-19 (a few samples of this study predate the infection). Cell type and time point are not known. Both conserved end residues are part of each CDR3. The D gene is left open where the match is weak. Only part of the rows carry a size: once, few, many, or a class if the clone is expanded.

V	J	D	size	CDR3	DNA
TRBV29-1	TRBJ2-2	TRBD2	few	CSVGTSGPAGELFF	TGCAGCGTTGGGACTAGCGGTCCGGCCGGGGAGCTGTTTTTT
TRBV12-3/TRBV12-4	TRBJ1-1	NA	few	CASSGRVTEAFF	TGTGCCAGCAGTGGCAGGGTAACTGAAGCTTTCTTT
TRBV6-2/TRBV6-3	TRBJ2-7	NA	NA	CASTPRGGSSYEQYF	TGTGCCAGCACCCCCCGGGGCGGTAGCTCCTACGAGCAGTACTTC
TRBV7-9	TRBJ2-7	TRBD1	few	CASSSFQDRYEQYF	TGTGCCAGCAGCTCATTTCAGGACAGGTACGAGCAGTACTTC
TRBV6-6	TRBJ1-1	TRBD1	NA	CATAGGHTEAFF	TGTGCCACGGCAGGGGGCCACACTGAAGCTTTCTTT
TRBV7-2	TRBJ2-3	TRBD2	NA	CASSHPIRAGEGKYTQYF	TGTGCCAGCAGCCACCCAATTCGAGCGGGGGAGGGCAAGTATACGCAGTATTTT
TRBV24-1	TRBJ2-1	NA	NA	CATSGTPGRTDNEQFF	TGTGCCACCAGTGGAACACCGGGACGCACCGACAATGAGCAGTTCTTC
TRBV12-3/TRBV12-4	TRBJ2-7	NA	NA	CASSELTRGLYEQYF	TGTGCCAGCAGTGAACTCACGAGGGGTCTCTACGAGCAGTACTTC
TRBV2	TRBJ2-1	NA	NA	CASSASLRANEQFF	TGTGCCAGCAGTGCCTCCCTACGGGCCAATGAGCAGTTCTTC
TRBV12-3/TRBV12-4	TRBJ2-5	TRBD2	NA	CASSSLSGSQETQYF	TGTGCCAGCAGTTCTCTTAGCGGGAGCCAAGAGACCCAGTACTTC
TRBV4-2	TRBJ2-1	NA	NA	CASSQDSTRMGGEQFF	TGTGCCAGCAGCCAAGATTCCACGAGGATGGGTGGTGAGCAGTTCTTC
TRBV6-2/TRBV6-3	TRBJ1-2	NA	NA	CASSYQGRNYGYTF	TGTGCCAGCAGTTATCAGGGGCGCAACTATGGCTACACCTTC
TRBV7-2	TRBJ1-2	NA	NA	CASSLATANYGYTF	TGTGCCAGCAGCTTGGCGACAGCTAACTATGGCTACACCTTC
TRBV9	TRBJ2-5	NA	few	CASSVDTSSETQYF	TGTGCCAGCAGCGTGGATACATCTTCGGAGACCCAGTACTTC